This T cell receptor (beta chain) was identified in a study of cytomegalovirus exposure and HLA in healthy donors. Study background: Among approximately 400 genotyped donors, around 80% fell in the Caucasian-associated ancestry cluster.

General observations from the study: Among the most significant clusters, several appeared linked to common viral pathogens in a later analysis. Most TCR sequences showed up rarely, but some public TCRs showed up in many donors.

In the PCR, 60 Vbeta and 13 Jbeta primers were used. Data came from immunoSEQ multiplex PCR; TCRdb stores just in-frame clones and leaves some out. The repertoire holds about 76,000 clones, with 65% to 85% as singletons. Regarding this clone: Its antigen is not known.

The CDR3 is 19 amino acids. V lost 5 bases to trimming and J lost 8 bases; unmatched junction nucleotides: 18. Per germline, CDR1 MRHNA and CDR2 SNTAGT. This clonotype was sampled from a man in his 60s in good health and CMV-seropositive. This chain links TRBV6-4 with TRBJ2-1; 13 bases are shared with TRBD2. Specimen: PBMCs. The DNA of the CDR3 is TGTGCCAGCAGTATCGGACTAGCGGGAGTAGGCTTAGGTCTGGATGAGCAGTTCTTC. Translating it yields CASSIGLAGVGLGLDEQFF.